Listed below are T cell receptor beta chains from one sample, sequenced in a study of blood T cell repertoires in COVID-19. Repertoires were generated with immunoSEQ multiplex PCR, while TCRdb's copy carries only in-frame clones and drops some. Here the sample spans hundreds of thousands of clones, roughly 87% being singletons. Sequenced: PBMCs or T cells enriched from blood (not recorded which). These receptors all stem from a woman aged 18-29 years who had recovered from COVID-19. Each CDR3 is given with its conserved first and last residue. Each record gives: V gene, D gene, clone size, J gene, CDR3 protein, CDR3 DNA. The D gene is left open where the match is weak. Size values are once, few and many counts, or a class for expanded clones, and some rows have none.

TRBV28	.	.	TRBJ1-5	CASSLFGQPQHF	TGTGCCAGCAGTTTATTTGGCCAACCCCAGCATTTT
TRBV18	TRBD2	.	TRBJ2-7	CASSPGMADISGREYEQYF	TGTGCCAGCTCACCAGGGATGGCAGATATTAGCGGGAGGGAGTACGAGCAGTACTTC
TRBV7-2	.	.	TRBJ2-7	CASSLDGGSSYEQYF	TGTGCCAGCAGCTTAGATGGGGGCAGCTCCTACGAGCAGTACTTC
TRBV6-1	TRBD1	.	TRBJ1-5	CASSVSGTGGNQPQHF	TGTGCCAGCAGTGTATCCGGGACAGGGGGGAATCAGCCCCAGCATTTT
TRBV30	.	.	TRBJ1-2	CAWTPRQDYGYTF	TGTGCCTGGACCCCTCGCCAGGACTATGGCTACACCTTC
TRBV18	TRBD1	.	TRBJ1-2	CASSPQGAQGYTF	TGTGCCAGCTCACCGCAGGGGGCACAAGGCTACACCTTC
TRBV18	TRBD1	once	TRBJ2-1	CASSPQGQGVHEQFF	TGTGCCAGCTCACCACAGGGACAGGGGGTTCATGAGCAGTTCTTC
TRBV28	.	once	TRBJ1-1	CASETKVNTEAFF	TGTGCCAGCGAGACAAAAGTTAACACTGAAGCTTTCTTT
TRBV28	TRBD1	.	TRBJ1-5	CASSLIPGGGQPQHF	TGTGCCAGCAGTTTAATACCAGGGGGTGGTCAGCCCCAGCATTTT
TRBV30	TRBD1	.	TRBJ1-4	CAWSLTRTGGNEKLFF	TGTGCCTGGAGTCTCACACGGACAGGGGGTAATGAAAAACTGTTTTTT
TRBV11-2	.	.	TRBJ1-1	CASSLAGEAFF	TGTGCCAGCAGCTTAGCAGGAGAAGCTTTCTTT
TRBV29-1	.	.	TRBJ2-1	CSVAQVGREQFF	TGCAGCGTTGCCCAGGTAGGAAGGGAGCAGTTCTTC
TRBV6-5	.	once	TRBJ2-3	CASRRPGDADTQYF	TGTGCCAGCAGGCGACCGGGGGACGCAGATACGCAGTATTTT
TRBV18	.	.	TRBJ2-7	CASSAPSSYEQYF	TGTGCCAGCTCGGCTCCTAGCTCCTACGAGCAGTACTTC
TRBV29-1	.	.	TRBJ2-5	CSVTTGSRETQYF	TGCAGCGTCACCACAGGGTCAAGGGAGACCCAGTACTTC
TRBV5-1	TRBD1	once	TRBJ1-1	CASSQTGLDTEAFF	TGCGCCAGCAGCCAGACAGGGTTGGACACTGAAGCTTTCTTT
TRBV4-1	TRBD2	.	TRBJ2-3	CASSQTSGGSTDTQYF	TGCGCCAGCAGCCAGACTAGCGGGGGCAGCACAGATACGCAGTATTTT
TRBV12-3/TRBV12-4	.	.	TRBJ1-2	CASSLQGLAIYTF	TGTGCCAGCAGTCTCCAGGGTCTCGCTATCTACACCTTC
TRBV19	TRBD2	.	TRBJ2-5	CASSIIRAGGRQETQYF	TGTGCCAGTAGTATTATCCGAGCGGGGGGGAGACAAGAGACCCAGTACTTC
TRBV5-5	.	.	TRBJ2-1	CASSLALFGDEQFF	TGTGCCAGCAGCTTGGCTCTCTTCGGGGATGAGCAGTTCTTC
TRBV5-6	TRBD1	few	TRBJ1-2	CASSHGTEVNYGYTF	TGTGCCAGCAGCCACGGGACAGAGGTAAACTATGGCTACACCTTC
TRBV16	.	.	TRBJ2-2	CASSQFSTGELFF	TGTGCCAGCAGCCAATTCTCTACCGGGGAGCTGTTTTTT
TRBV13	TRBD2	.	TRBJ2-3	CASSHSLAGAGTDTQYF	TGTGCCAGCAGCCACAGCCTAGCGGGGGCGGGCACAGATACGCAGTATTTT
TRBV5-8	TRBD1	.	TRBJ2-5	CASSLVRQGPETQYF	TGTGCCAGCAGCCTGGTGAGACAGGGACCGGAGACCCAGTACTTC
TRBV3-1/TRBV3-2	.	.	TRBJ1-2	CASSQDPLGVYTF	TGTGCCAGCAGCCAAGATCCTCTCGGGGTCTACACCTTC
TRBV5-4	TRBD2	few	TRBJ2-5	CASSSQERTSSETQYF	TGTGCCAGCAGCTCGCAGGAACGGACTAGTTCCGAGACCCAGTACTTC
TRBV7-8	TRBD1	.	TRBJ1-2	CASSSPLEGASNYGYTF	TGTGCCAGCAGCTCCCCTTTGGAGGGGGCCTCAAACTATGGCTACACCTTC
TRBV11-2	TRBD1	.	TRBJ2-7	CASSLVPGDRGPYEQYF	TGTGCCAGCAGCTTAGTTCCCGGAGACAGGGGCCCCTACGAGCAGTACTTC
TRBV6-2/TRBV6-3	.	.	TRBJ1-2	CASSSTGTSPNYGYTF	TGTGCCAGCAGTTCCACCGGGACAAGCCCTAACTATGGCTACACCTTC
TRBV4-2	TRBD2	.	TRBJ2-5	CASSQGGSGSETQYF	TGTGCCAGCAGCCAAGGGGGAAGCGGGAGTGAGACCCAGTACTTC
TRBV27	TRBD1	once	TRBJ2-2	CASSFRGRQGFTGELFF	TGTGCCAGCAGTTTTCGGGGGAGACAGGGGTTTACCGGGGAGCTGTTTTTT
TRBV28	.	.	TRBJ2-1	CASSSPSGQKYNEQFF	TGTGCCAGCAGTTCGCCTTCCGGACAGAAATACAATGAGCAGTTCTTC
TRBV7-9	TRBD1	.	TRBJ2-7	CASSTGGTSYEQYF	TGTGCCAGCAGCACAGGGGGGACCTCCTACGAGCAGTACTTC
TRBV19	.	few	TRBJ2-2	CASRRGGYETGELFF	TGTGCCAGTAGAAGAGGAGGGTATGAAACCGGGGAGCTGTTTTTT
TRBV11-2	.	.	TRBJ1-1	CASSLALGQNTEAFF	TGTGCCAGCAGCTTAGCCCTGGGACAAAACACTGAAGCTTTCTTT
TRBV11-1	.	.	TRBJ2-2	CASSFTSGSAGELFF	TGTGCCAGCAGCTTCACGTCTGGGAGCGCCGGGGAGCTGTTTTTT
TRBV2	.	.	TRBJ1-2	CASSRNRLSNYGYTF	TGTGCCAGCAGTAGGAACAGGCTTTCTAACTATGGCTACACCTTC
TRBV9	.	.	TRBJ1-4	CASSPDSGLTNEKLFF	TGTGCCAGCAGCCCGGACAGTGGCCTCACTAATGAAAAACTGTTTTTT
TRBV19	.	.	TRBJ2-1	CASSIPGRASDYNEQFF	TGTGCCAGTAGTATACCCGGTAGGGCTAGCGATTACAATGAGCAGTTCTTC